The source of this TCR beta chain is a study of OX40 agonist ivuxolimab in advanced cancers. Background on the study: Participants averaged about 60 years of age (range about 23 to 90) and were roughly 80% male. Study outcomes and limitations: Also present in some nonresponders was a low level of normalized T-cell clonal expansion.

This CDR3 is built from 13 residues. Germline V gene data show CDR1 as SNHLY and CDR2 as FYNNEI. V dropped 8 bases and J dropped 4 bases, with 13 bases sitting between them. Sequencing used immunoSEQ multiplex PCR; TCRdb keeps in-frame clones, though not all of them. The sample records more than 9,500 clones, around 84% being singletons. By sample share, this clone is medium-sized. Its antigen is not known. The specimen comprised CD4+ or CD8+ T cells sorted from blood, sampled in a trial of the OX40 agonist ivuxolimab. This TCR was sampled from an adult with an advanced solid tumor such as melanoma, head and neck, liver or kidney cancer. The chain couples TRBV2 to TRBJ2-3, with no clear D. Here the CDR3 DNA reads TGTGCCAGCCAGCCTTACGTCGCAGATACGCAGTATTTT. The encoded protein is CASQPYVADTQYF.